The rows below give T cell receptor beta chains drawn from one sample of a study of beta chain features in type 1 diabetes. Clones were read by immunoSEQ multiplex PCR, and TCRdb kept only the in-frame ones, dropping some. The sample has roughly 260,000 clones, about a tenth seen once. The sequenced sample was naive CD4+ T cells from blood. The receptors were sampled from a young man with type 1 diabetes. CDR3s include the opening cysteine and the closing phenylalanine or tryptophan. Each record gives: J gene, V gene, clone size, D gene, CDR3 protein, CDR3 DNA. A D gene is named only where the DNA matches it firmly. Some rows have no size entry. The others give once, few or many, or a class for an expanded clone.

TRBJ1-4,TRBV2,-,-,CASSEDGAKLFF,TGTGCCAGCAGTGAAGATGGGGCAAAACTGTTTTTT
TRBJ2-1,TRBV7-8,-,-,CASSLARVAFYNEQFF,TGTGCCAGCAGCTTAGCGCGGGTGGCCTTCTACAATGAGCAGTTCTTC
TRBJ1-1,TRBV6-5,few,TRBD1,CASSPTGAVGTEAFF,TGTGCCAGCAGCCCAACAGGGGCGGTGGGCACTGAAGCTTTCTTT
TRBJ1-1,TRBV25-1,-,TRBD1,CASGTGNTEAFF,TGTGCCAGCGGGACAGGCAACACTGAAGCTTTCTTT
TRBJ2-3,TRBV7-9,few,TRBD2,CASSLATGGTPDTQYF,TGTGCCAGCAGCTTAGCAACGGGGGGGACTCCAGATACGCAGTATTTT
TRBJ2-3,TRBV11-2,-,-,CASSLSHTDTQYF,TGTGCCAGCAGCTTATCCCACACAGATACGCAGTATTTT
TRBJ2-5,TRBV28,-,TRBD2,CASRGAGETQYF,TGTGCCAGCAGGGGAGCGGGGGAGACCCAGTACTTC
TRBJ2-6,TRBV5-1,-,-,CASYQGFGANVLTF,TGCGCCAGCTACCAGGGCTTTGGGGCCAACGTCCTGACTTTC
TRBJ1-1,TRBV4-1,-,TRBD1,CASSHPLRDRATEAFF,TGCGCCAGCAGCCACCCACTCCGGGACAGGGCTACTGAAGCTTTCTTT
TRBJ1-1,TRBV27,few,-,CASRNRVGAFF,TGTGCCAGCAGGAACAGGGTTGGAGCTTTCTTT
TRBJ2-1,TRBV7-2,-,TRBD2,CASSLELAGHNEQFF,TGTGCCAGCAGCTTAGAACTAGCGGGGCACAATGAGCAGTTCTTC
TRBJ1-4,TRBV2,-,TRBD1,CASSAAGGPNEKLFF,TGTGCCAGCAGTGCTGCAGGGGGGCCTAATGAAAAACTGTTTTTT
TRBJ1-4,TRBV11-2,-,TRBD1,CASSFTTGLNEKLFF,TGTGCCAGCAGCTTTACGACAGGGCTTAATGAAAAACTGTTTTTT
TRBJ2-3,TRBV7-2,few,-,CASSWRGVATDTQYF,TGTGCCAGCAGCTGGCGCGGGGTGGCCACAGATACGCAGTATTTT
TRBJ1-5,TRBV28,few,-,CASTPPSGDGNQPQHF,TGTGCCAGCACCCCTCCCTCGGGGGATGGCAATCAGCCCCAGCATTTT
TRBJ1-1,TRBV6-5,-,TRBD1,CASRRQGPTEAFF,TGTGCCAGCAGAAGACAGGGCCCCACTGAAGCTTTCTTT
TRBJ1-6,TRBV30,-,-,CAWSVQGRGKSPLHF,TGTGCCTGGAGTGTACAGGGCAGGGGAAAATCACCCCTCCACTTT
TRBJ2-3,TRBV11-2,-,-,CASSFGGGRADTQYF,TGTGCCAGCAGCTTTGGGGGGGGCCGTGCAGATACGCAGTATTTT
TRBJ2-1,TRBV5-1,few,TRBD1,CASTWDREVEQFF,TGCGCCAGCACCTGGGACAGGGAGGTAGAGCAGTTCTTC
TRBJ1-2,TRBV7-9,few,-,CASSFAGNYGYTF,TGTGCCAGCAGCTTCGCAGGGAACTATGGCTACACCTTC
TRBJ2-5,TRBV13,-,-,CASSLFWRDSQETQYF,TGTGCCAGCAGCTTATTCTGGCGGGACAGCCAAGAGACCCAGTACTTC
TRBJ2-1,TRBV7-3,few,-,CASSSQGNYEQFF,TGTGCCAGCAGCTCGCAGGGGAACTATGAGCAGTTCTTC
TRBJ2-7,TRBV7-2,-,TRBD1,CASSSAGTGVYEQYF,TGTGCCAGCAGCTCTGCCGGGACAGGGGTATACGAGCAGTACTTC
TRBJ1-1,TRBV2,few,-,CASLWQANTEAFF,TGTGCCAGCTTGTGGCAGGCGAACACTGAAGCTTTCTTT
TRBJ1-4,TRBV18,-,TRBD1,CASSPGQGNEKLFF,TGTGCCAGCTCACCGGGACAGGGAAATGAAAAACTGTTTTTT
TRBJ1-1,TRBV7-3,few,TRBD1,CASSSGTVTEAFF,TGTGCCAGCAGCTCCGGGACAGTTACTGAAGCTTTCTTT
TRBJ2-5,TRBV18,-,-,CASSRTAEETQYF,TGTGCCAGCTCACGGACAGCCGAAGAGACCCAGTACTTC
TRBJ2-5,TRBV6-1,few,-,CASSAGVQETQYF,TGTGCCAGCAGTGCGGGAGTCCAAGAGACCCAGTACTTC
TRBJ2-3,TRBV7-2,-,TRBD2,CASSATSGGSTDTQYF,TGTGCCAGCAGCGCTACTAGCGGGGGAAGCACAGATACGCAGTATTTT
TRBJ2-7,TRBV5-4,few,TRBD1,CASSNFGTGGNF,TGTGCCAGCAGCAATTTTGGGACAGGGGGGAACTTC
TRBJ1-5,TRBV28,few,-,CASSSPGNGQPQHF,TGTGCCAGCAGTTCACCAGGCAATGGTCAGCCCCAGCATTTT
TRBJ2-3,TRBV28,-,-,CAISPGGAGTDTQYF,TGTGCCATCTCCCCAGGTGGGGCTGGCACAGATACGCAGTATTTT
TRBJ2-4,TRBV7-9,-,-,CASSLDSSAAAKNIQYF,TGTGCCAGCAGCTTAGATTCTTCGGCGGCGGCCAAAAACATTCAGTACTTC
TRBJ2-3,TRBV28,-,-,CASSSPGGGADTQYF,TGTGCCAGCAGTTCTCCTGGTGGGGGGGCCGATACGCAGTATTTT
TRBJ1-2,TRBV14,few,-,CASSQDRPGVNGYTF,TGTGCCAGCAGCCAAGATCGCCCAGGGGTGAATGGCTACACCTTC
TRBJ2-3,TRBV6-5,-,-,CASGLPSKDTQYF,TGTGCCAGCGGGCTACCCTCCAAAGATACGCAGTATTTT
TRBJ2-3,TRBV5-1,-,TRBD2,CASSQGLALSTDTQYF,TGCGCCAGCAGCCAGGGACTAGCGCTGAGCACAGATACGCAGTATTTT
TRBJ2-4,TRBV28,few,-,CASSLRSRAGAKNIQYF,TGTGCCAGCAGTTTAAGGTCCAGGGCCGGAGCCAAAAACATTCAGTACTTC
TRBJ1-2,TRBV7-3,-,TRBD1,CASSLSPGGTEAVYTF,TGTGCCAGCAGCTTATCCCCAGGGGGGACAGAAGCGGTCTACACCTTC
TRBJ2-5,TRBV29-1,-,TRBD2,CSALTSGAETQYF,TGCAGCGCCCTGACTAGCGGGGCTGAGACCCAGTACTTC
TRBJ2-3,TRBV29-1,few,-,CSVVWTGTDTQYF,TGCAGCGTTGTTTGGACTGGCACAGATACGCAGTATTTT
TRBJ2-3,TRBV30,few,-,CAWSERTDTQYF,TGTGCCTGGAGTGAGCGGACGGATACGCAGTATTTT
TRBJ1-5,TRBV5-1,few,TRBD1,CASSLGDRDQPQHF,TGCGCCAGCAGCTTGGGGGACAGGGATCAGCCCCAGCATTTT
TRBJ2-7,TRBV5-1,-,TRBD1,CASSPDGQGKGEQYF,TGCGCCAGCAGCCCGGACGGACAGGGGAAGGGCGAGCAGTACTTC
TRBJ1-2,TRBV19,-,-,CASSIAAGQGYGYTF,TGTGCCAGTAGTATAGCAGCAGGGCAGGGCTATGGCTACACCTTC
TRBJ1-2,TRBV18,few,-,CASSPPQGYGYTF,TGTGCCAGCTCACCACCTCAGGGATATGGCTACACCTTC
TRBJ1-4,TRBV5-1,-,-,CASSGEAAEKLFF,TGCGCCAGCAGCGGGGAGGCGGCTGAAAAACTGTTTTTT
TRBJ1-5,TRBV2,few,-,CASSWTGTDQPQHF,TGTGCCAGCAGTTGGACGGGAACAGATCAGCCCCAGCATTTT
TRBJ2-3,TRBV2,few,TRBD2,CASSEWLAGSTDTQYF,TGTGCCAGCAGTGAATGGCTAGCGGGGAGCACAGATACGCAGTATTTT
TRBJ1-4,TRBV29-1,-,TRBD1,CSVDTGGEKLFF,TGCAGCGTTGATACAGGGGGAGAAAAACTGTTTTTT